This T cell receptor beta chain was documented in a study of regulatory T cells in long-lasting Graves disease (dated by TCRdb to the early 2020s). For the study in its entirety: Antithyroid drugs had been taken for less than 3 months by newly diagnosed Graves' disease patients. Peripheral blood TCR sequencing and RNA sequencing compared persistent Graves' disease patients with newly diagnosed Graves' disease patients. A total of around 35 samples underwent TCR sequencing, from roughly 13 patients with persistent Graves' disease and around 20 patients with newly diagnosed Graves' disease. The study was registered as a clinical trial and conducted in China. What the research found in general, with its limitations: Preferential use of TRBV28, TRBJ1-2 and TRBJ2-5 was observed in persistent disease, whereas TRBV20-1 and TRBJ2-1 were favored in newly diagnosed disease. Only peripheral blood was studied, because thyroid tissue, the primary lesion, was inaccessible. Compared with newly diagnosed patients, persistent Graves' disease patients had lower TCR Shannon entropy and fewer highly expanded clones, which suggests clonal expansion. Sequencing and analysis were restricted to the TCR beta chain. Persistent patients shared more public clonotypes among themselves (fewer than 3,000) than newly diagnosed patients did (more than 950). The authors acknowledged the small sample size as a limitation that may reduce accuracy.

The CDR3 holds 15 amino acids from the cysteine to the phenylalanine. The sequence is cut down to CDR3 DNA, 45 bases in frame from base 1. V is trimmed back by 3 bases and J by 2 bases, and the junction contains 5 bases that no gene match accounts for. CDR1 is given as DFQATT and CDR2 as SNEGSKA, both from the germline V gene (reference sequence). The table lists this clonotype with many counts. There is no known antigen for this receptor. No base qualities exist here, and no much larger clone lies one base off it. The time point label here, explained by the study, means: newly diagnosed GD, antithyroid drugs for less than 3 months. For both TCR sequencing and RNA sequencing, RNA was extracted from PBMCs using TRIzol. Graves' disease was diagnosed according to American Thyroid Association guidelines. Recruitment of patients was carried out at an endocrinology department in Xi'an, China. Each patient gave approximately 9 milliliters of peripheral blood, collected in an EDTA anticoagulant tube. PBMCs were isolated by Ficoll Paque Plus density gradient separation without further T cell sorting. An Agilent 2100 Bioanalyzer and agarose gel were used to check RNA quality, and a NanoDrop 2000 was used to measure RNA concentration.

Libraries were made using multiplex PCR. Sequencing used an Illumina HiSeq 4000. To build TCR beta libraries, CDR3 regions were amplified by Arm-PCR using iRepertoire HTBI primers. Before sequencing, the PCR products went through gel purification. The authors' analysis ran thus. Across samples, about 64 TRBV and 13 to 15 TRBJ segments were identified and used for gene usage analysis of CDR3 amino acid clonotypes. Filtered high-quality paired reads were merged into contigs using COPE and FqMerger. BLAST was used to align contigs to the IMGT TRBV, TRBD and TRBJ reference genes, and CDR3 was defined following IMGT. Highly expanded clones were defined as clonotypes with a frequency above 0.1%. Shannon entropy was used to measure repertoire diversity, and the Gini coefficient was used to measure V-J evenness. A clonotype found in more than one individual was treated as public. In-frame beta chains were kept once TCRdb had trimmed the public reads at Q25 with fastp and called clones with MiXCR. A single entry per CDR3 protein holds the most common genes and DNA from its merged rows. The V and J calls follow TCRdb's processing rather than the paper's. The sample has more than 450,000 distinct CDR3 sequences on record, around 15% of them singletons. In total, the top ten clones hold 12% of the sample.

These records were also assigned to another study, of T cells in Graves' hyperthyroidism and ophthalmopathy. Taken from the second paper: Stable Graves' hyperthyroidism was defined as no progression to ophthalmopathy during 18 months of follow-up. The hyperthyroidism patients were between 18 and 65 years old and newly diagnosed, with a disease duration of less than 2 months. Patients with uncontrolled infections, other autoimmune diseases, pregnancy or lactation were excluded. Diagnoses were established on the basis of clinical symptoms, serum thyroxine and TRAb, thyroid ultrasound, and orbital computed tomography. A first-round RT-PCR of the TCR CDR3 used the HTBI primer set with the Qiagen OneStep RT-PCR kit. Most expanded thyroid clonotypes (frequency above 0.001) were also detected in blood, suggesting blood repertoires may reflect thyroid immune responses. A 13 V-J signature model separated ophthalmopathy from stable hyperthyroidism, with just over 85% sensitivity and roughly 81% specificity in cross-validation and 80%/75% in testing. In validation, the model predicted progression to ophthalmopathy with around 71% sensitivity and approximately 72% specificity, a median of roughly seven months before onset. To identify TCR V-J signatures that set the groups apart, the researchers used a discovery cohort of 100 patients, made up of approximately 43 with Graves' ophthalmopathy and 55 to 65 with stable Graves' hyperthyroidism. Prospective prediction of ophthalmopathy was tested in an independent validation cohort consisting of 18 to 20 hyperthyroidism patients and about 17 patients who later progressed to ophthalmopathy. The 95 to 100 discovery patients were divided at random into training and test sets in a 7:3 ratio. Thyroid tissue and blood T-cell repertoires from about six Graves' hyperthyroidism patients were also compared in the study. After blood sampling, hyperthyroidism patients were treated with methimazole at a starting dose of 30 mg daily, and ophthalmopathy patients were treated with high-dose intravenous methylprednisolone. Libraries were constructed in a second round of multiplex PCR, after which size selection and purification were carried out. Libraries were sequenced paired-end with 100 bp reads on an Illumina HiSeq2000. SOAPnuke was used to process the raw data, throwing out any read that contained adapters or uncalled bases, had a mean Phred below 15, or lacked an exact constant-primer or identifier match. COPE v1.2.5 was used to merge high-quality paired reads, and clonotypes were defined as unique nucleotide sequences. Clonotypes were aligned to IMGT TRBV, TRBD and TRBJ reference segments using MiTCR v1.1. Only V-J combinations with frequency above 0.0001, covering 99% to 99.2% of repertoires, were analysed. The TCS score was defined as the ratio of F50 (clonal expansion) to E x V (chaos), calculated using BLOSUM62-based TCRdist between CDR3 peptides within each V-J. Welch's t-statistics and random forest reduced fewer than 550 V-J features to some 14, which were used in a naive Bayes classifier (R e1071). No statistical method was used to set the sample size in advance, and investigators knew the group allocation. TCR Vbeta CDR3 sequencing of 120 to 150 peripheral blood samples (approximately 44 ophthalmopathy, around 80 hyperthyroidism and approximately 17 progressor patients) is reported in the paper.

The TCR originated in a man aged 35-49 years with Graves disease. Donor details come from another sample of the same person, matched by shared clones. The chain couples TRBV20-1 to TRBJ2-7, with 12 bases matching TRBD2. Specimen: peripheral blood mononuclear cells (PBMCs), collected at new diagnosis, from a patient treated with antithyroid drugs. The DNA sequence is TGCAGTGCTAGTAGCTCTAGCGGGAGGGCCTACGAGCAGTACTTC. Protein translation: CSASSSSGRAYEQYF.